This TCR beta chain was obtained from a study of CD8 T cells in Susac syndrome (dated by TCRdb to about 2019). General notes on the study: Repertoire sequencing was used to test whether CD8+ T cell activation and differentiation in Susac syndrome was antigen driven. Broader findings and caveats from the paper: The number of individuals in the TCR sequencing and HLA analysis was recognized as being relatively small.

RNA was extracted with the RNeasy kit and about 0.5 to 1 ug was reverse transcribed using random hexamers. The immunoSEQ multiplex PCR assay, which covers 54 Vbeta and 13 Jbeta segments, was used to amplify TCR beta CDR3 regions. PCR amplification bias was corrected by using a synthetic template baseline for primer optimization and computational correction. Per the original workflow: Reads were annotated to V, D and J genes according to IMGT and were analyzed with immunoSEQ Analyzer, with only productive sequences retained. To calculate clonality, Shannon entropy was normalized by log2 of the number of productive unique sequences and then subtracted from one. For each patient and control, public and private clones were evaluated within the 100 most prevalent clones. Clones were defined as Susac-specific when absent from the healthy and MS cohorts, from roughly 1,000 published viral clones and from other ImmuneACCESS disease sequences. TCRdb cleaned the public reads at Q25 with fastp, built clones with MiXCR and kept in-frame beta chains. Entries that share a CDR3 protein sequence are merged under the most common genes and DNA. The V and J calls were determined by TCRdb, not by the authors. Across this sample there are roughly 200,000 distinct CDR3 sequences, with approximately 95% seen only once. Jointly, the top ten make up about 0.1% of the sample.

Peripheral blood CD8+ and CD4+ T cells from healthy donors, Susac syndrome patients and multiple sclerosis patients were profiled by high-throughput TCR beta sequencing. Healthy donors were included as age- and sex-matched controls. Bulk CD8+ and CD4+ T cells were purified magnetically by negative isolation, whereas CD8+ TEMRA cells were enriched by FACS. Blood was collected in EDTA tubes and processed within 24 hours, with PBMCs isolated through density gradient centrifugation. PBMCs destined for TCR sequencing were cryopreserved in liquid nitrogen and later thawed in a 37 °C water bath. The sorted or isolated CD4+, CD8+ and CD8+ TEMRA cells reached a purity of at least 90%. To note about this clonotype: There is no known antigen for this receptor. No base quality information exists; no much larger clone differs at one position.

CDR1 is given as MDHEN and CDR2 as SYDVKM, both from the germline V gene. The CDR3 starts with the cysteine, ends with the phenylalanine, and has 12 residues. CDR3 DNA is the only sequence kept; it has 36 bases, read in frame from the first base. The V and J ends are trimmed by 5 bases and 10 bases, leaving 12 bases between them. The specimen was CD4+ T cells from PBMCs. This sequence was found in a human donor in good health. The chain is encoded by TRBV28 joined to TRBJ2-1, and the D gene may be TRBD1, 5 bases matching. The CDR3 reads CASSTTGEEQFF. The DNA reads as follows: TGTGCCAGCAGTACTACAGGCGAAGAGCAGTTCTTC.